This T cell receptor (beta chain) appears in the sequencing data of a study of early stage breast cancer tumors. Whole-study results and caveats: Compared with adjacent normal breast tissue, tumors showed 2 to 2.5-fold greater T cell density and higher clonality.

The protocol was immunoSEQ multiplex PCR, while the TCRdb copy is restricted to in-frame clones and leaves out a portion. The sample holds tens of thousands of clones; roughly 73% are singletons and the top ten take 3% to 4%. To note about this clone: Its antigen remains unidentified.

V lost 5 bases to trimming and J lost 0 bases, with 8 bases between them. The CDR3 contains 14 residues. Germline CDR1 LNHDA, CDR2 SQIVND (reference sequence). The sample taken for sequencing was blood. This TCR derives from a person aged 40 to 49 with breast cancer. This chain joins TRBV19 and TRBJ2-1; D ambiguous. The chain's CDR3 is CASSWGSSYNEQFF. The CDR3 DNA follows: TGTGCCAGTAGTTGGGGAAGCTCCTACAATGAGCAGTTCTTC.